This TCR beta chain was found in a study of T cell repertoires in cytomegalovirus infection. This clonotype was picked up many times. TCRdb recomputed calls from the reads with MiXCR, one row per CDR3 protein. Here the sample spans 250,000 or so distinct CDR3 sequences, roughly 10% being singletons. V dropped 1 base and J dropped 4; count of bases not matched to a gene: 4. The CDR3 runs 15 residues. Germline CDR1 SEHNR, CDR2 FQNEAQ (reference sequence). Source material: PBMCs. The rearrangement uses TRBV7-9 and TRBJ2-1; 7 bases line up with TRBD1. This TCR derives from a human donor in good health (CMV status not recorded). Some clones in this sample may be carry-over from other donors' samples. This CDR3 is CASSLVQTGYNEQFF. Here the CDR3 DNA reads TGTGCCAGCAGCTTAGTCCAGACAGGGTACAATGAGCAGTTCTTC. The whole variable domain, filled in from reference TRBV7-9 and TRBJ2-1, reads DTGVSQNPRHKITKRGQNVTFRCDPISEHNRLYWYRQTLGQGPEFLTYFQNEAQLEKSRLLSDRFSAERPKGSFSTLEIQRTEQGDSAMYLCASSLVQTGYNEQFFGPGTRLTVL.